These 19 T cell receptor beta chains came from one sample sequenced in a study of OX40 agonist ivuxolimab in advanced cancers. The table came from immunoSEQ multiplex PCR; TCRdb's copy has only in-frame clones and leaves some out. Counted here are about 88,000 clones, roughly 89% occurring once; the ten biggest clones make up about 1.6%. The material sequenced was CD4+ or CD8+ T cells sorted from blood, taken in a trial of the OX40 agonist ivuxolimab. Receptors were obtained from an adult with an advanced solid tumor such as melanoma, head and neck, liver or kidney cancer.

J is TRBJ2-5 and V is TRBV6-1; perhaps TRBD2 as D (7 bases). The CDR3 spans 16 residues. The V gene lost 0 bases and the J gene lost 2 bases, with 13 bases spanning the gap. CDR1 and CDR2 from the germline V gene are MNHNS and SASEGT. The CDR3 DNA sequence: TGTGCCAGCAGTGAAGCCGGAGGGGGGGGACAAGAGACCCAGTACTTC. Protein: CASSEAGGGGQETQYF.

The DNA for the CDR3 is TGTGCCAGCAGCAAAGTCCAGGGTAGGAAACTGTTTTTT. Protein sequence: CASSKVQGRKLFF. The V call is TRBV21-1, the J call TRBJ1-4; the tabulated D call, TRBD1, remains unverified against the DNA. TRBV21-1 is classified as a pseudogene. CDR3 size: 13 residues.

The chain joins TRBV14 to TRBJ1-1; TRBD1 agrees at 7 bases. The CDR3 runs to 12 residues. The germline V gene has CDR1 SGHDN and CDR2 FVKESK. The J segment lost 9 bases and the V segment lost 4 bases, leaving 5 bases of the junction unmatched. This chain's CDR3 is CASSPPQGKAFF. DNA of the CDR3: TGTGCCAGCAGCCCACCACAGGGGAAAGCTTTCTTT.

The chain recombines TRBV6-1 with TRBJ2-1, with a tentative D call TRBD2 (6 bases). The CDR3 runs to 15 residues. Germline CDR1 and CDR2: MNHNS and SASEGT. Trimming took off 3 bases at V and 2 bases at J, with 11 bases between the two ends. CDR3 loop: CASSDTGAPYNEQFF. CDR3 sequence (DNA): TGTGCCAGCAGTGATACGGGAGCTCCCTACAATGAGCAGTTCTTC.

This chain links TRBV7-2 with TRBJ2-4; 13 bases align to TRBD2. V gave up 4 bases and J gave up 3 bases; unmatched junction bases: 12. CDR1 is SGHTA, CDR2 FQGNSA, per germline. The CDR3 contains 19 residues. In DNA form, the CDR3 reads TGTGCCAGCAGCTCCCCGGGACTAGCGGGGTTCTGGGTCAAAAACATTCAGTACTTC. Translated, it gives CASSSPGLAGFWVKNIQYF.

The genes are TRBV7-2 and TRBJ1-6, with 8 bases aligning to TRBD1. The CDR3 consists of 14 residues. The junction had 5 bases not matched to a gene; V was cut back by 5 bases and J by 8 bases. CDR1 and CDR2 from the germline V gene are SGHTA and FQGNSA. Here the CDR3 reads CASSADRGYSPLHF. CDR3 in DNA: TGTGCCAGCAGCGCAGACAGGGGTTATTCACCCCTCCACTTT.

The CDR3 DNA is TGTGCCAGCAGCTTAGGGATGGGAGAGACCCAGTACTTC. Its translation: CASSLGMGETQYF. The rearrangement uses TRBV7-7 and TRBJ2-5; D is unclear. The CDR3 length is 13 residues. V gave up 1 base and J gave up 4 bases, with 7 bases separating them. Germline V gives CDR1 SSHAT, CDR2 FNYEAQ (reference sequence).

The V gene is TRBV6-5, the J gene TRBJ2-3; D remains ambiguous. V was cut by 4 bases and J by 4 bases, with 6 bases left in between. The CDR3 runs to 12 residues. Germline loops: CDR1 MNHEY, CDR2 SVGAGI. For the CDR3, the DNA is TGTGCCAGCAGTTCCCGTGCAGATACGCAGTATTTT. It translates to CASSSRADTQYF.

This chain uses TRBV5-4 with TRBJ2-3; no reliable D call. CDR3 size: 15 residues. CDR1 and CDR2 from the germline V gene are SGHNT and YYREEE (reference sequence). V was pared by 0 bases and J by 6 bases, with 14 bases between. The CDR3 DNA is TGTGCCAGCAGCTTGGTAGGACCCGCCAGGGATACGCAGTATTTT. It encodes CASSLVGPARDTQYF. Full variable domain (outside the CDR3, taken from reference TRBV5-4 and TRBJ2-3): ETGVTQSPTHLIKTRGQQVTLRCSSQSGHNTVSWYQQALGQGPQFIFQYYREEENGRGNFPPRFSGLQFPNYSSELNVNALELDDSALYLCASSLVGPARDTQYFGPGTRLTVL.

This chain joins TRBV11-2 and TRBJ2-5; a possible D gene is TRBD1 (5 bases). This CDR3 is 14 amino acids long. V shed 1 base and J shed 4 bases, with 10 bases lying between them. CDR1 is SGHAT and CDR2 is FQNNGV in the germline V gene. For the CDR3, the DNA is TGTGCCAGCAGCTTAGTAGAAAGGGGAGAGACCCAGTACTTC. This sequence encodes CASSLVERGETQYF.

This rearrangement joins TRBV19 to TRBJ2-7; 8 positions agree with TRBD2. The V gene end was trimmed by 4 bases and the J gene end by 2 bases; junction bases not matched to a gene: 7. Germline lookup yields CDR1 LNHDA and CDR2 SQIVND (reference sequence). The CDR3 is 15 amino acids. This CDR3 reads CASSTGGAGTYEQYF. CDR3 nucleotides: TGTGCCAGTAGTACGGGGGGGGCAGGGACCTACGAGCAGTACTTC.

J is TRBJ1-1 and V is TRBV14; D not certain. This CDR3 is built from 14 residues. V was pared by 4 bases and J by 0 bases, with 9 bases between. Germline CDR1 and CDR2: SGHDN and FVKESK. In DNA form, the CDR3 reads TGTGCCAGCAGCCTCCCGGGCCTGAACACTGAAGCTTTCTTT. Protein sequence: CASSLPGLNTEAFF.

The V gene is TRBV11-2, the J gene TRBJ2-7; D is undetermined. Trimming cost V 5 bases and J 12 bases, with 14 bases left between them. The CDR3 extends over 11 amino acids. Germline lookup yields CDR1 SGHAT and CDR2 FQNNGV. The CDR3 loop reads CASSPKALRYF. CDR3 sequence (DNA): TGTGCCAGCAGCCCCAAGGCCCTCAGGTACTTC.

The chain is built from TRBV9 and TRBJ2-2; 10 positions agree with TRBD2. CDR1 and CDR2 (germline): SGDLS, YYNGEE. Trimming at V came to 0 bases and at J to 1 base, leaving 0 bases not matched to a gene. This CDR3 has 16 amino acids. This CDR3 is CASSVGTSGNTGELFF. The DNA for the CDR3 is TGTGCCAGCAGCGTAGGGACTAGCGGGAACACCGGGGAGCTGTTTTTT.

On this clone itself: Other nucleotide sequences in the sample specify the same CDR3. The chain has TRBV5-4 and TRBJ2-7, with 8 bases matching TRBD1. Germline values: CDR1 SGHNT, CDR2 YYREEE (reference sequence). The CDR3 has 15 residues. V lost 0 bases, J lost 4 bases, and 6 bases stayed unmatched. DNA for the CDR3: TGTGCCAGCAGCTTGGCGGCAGGGGGCTCGTACGAGCAGTACTTC. It specifies CASSLAAGGSYEQYF.

The chain couples TRBV6-1 to TRBJ2-1, with D hard to call. The CDR3 has 12 residues. Trimming removed 3 bases at V and 15 bases at J, with 15 bases between. CDR1 MNHNS and CDR2 SASEGT come from the germline V gene. CDR3 nucleotides: TGTGCCAGCAGTGATTTTAGTAGCCGTTGGTTCTTC. Translated, it gives CASSDFSSRWFF.

The chain joins TRBV7-6 to TRBJ2-1; TRBD2 matches at 12 bases. CDR3 length: 15 amino acids. V was pared by 5 bases and J by 4 bases, with 3 bases of the junction left unmatched. Germline-derived CDR1 and CDR2 are SGHVS and FNYEAQ. For the CDR3, the DNA is TGTGCCAGCAGCCAAGGACTAGCGGGGTACAATGAGCAGTTCTTC. Translation gives CASSQGLAGYNEQFF.

Of note for this clone: This CDR3 is also generated by other DNA sequences in the sample. The rearrangement links TRBV5-1 to TRBJ2-3; 7 nucleotides match TRBD2. Germline trimming cut 0 bases from V and 1 base from J; bases unmatched to any gene: 5. Germline CDR1 and CDR2: SGHRS and YFSETQ. The CDR3 is 16 amino acids. CDR3 coding DNA: TGCGCCAGCAGCTTGGCTGGCGGGGGAGGCACAGATACGCAGTATTTT. Protein: CASSLAGGGGTDTQYF.

This chain links TRBV7-6 with TRBJ2-2, with 12 bases identical to TRBD2. There are 18 residues in the CDR3. Germline CDR1 SGHVS, CDR2 FNYEAQ. The J segment lost 4 bases and the V segment lost 5 bases, leaving 11 bases of the junction unmatched. The CDR3 sequence: CASSPRLAGGPGTGELFF. The CDR3 coding sequence is TGTGCCAGCAGCCCCCGGCTAGCGGGAGGGCCGGGCACCGGGGAGCTGTTTTTT.